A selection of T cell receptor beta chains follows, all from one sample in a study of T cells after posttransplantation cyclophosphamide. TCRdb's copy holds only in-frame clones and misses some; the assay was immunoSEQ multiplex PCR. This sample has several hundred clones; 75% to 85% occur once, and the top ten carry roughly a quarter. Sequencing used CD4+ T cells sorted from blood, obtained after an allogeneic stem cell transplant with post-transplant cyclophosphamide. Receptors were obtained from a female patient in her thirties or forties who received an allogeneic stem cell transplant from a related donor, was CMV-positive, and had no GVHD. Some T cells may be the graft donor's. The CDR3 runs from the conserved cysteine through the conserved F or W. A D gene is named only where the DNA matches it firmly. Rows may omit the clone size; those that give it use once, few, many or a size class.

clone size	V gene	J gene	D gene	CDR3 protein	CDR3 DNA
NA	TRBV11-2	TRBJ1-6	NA	CASSLSGALGSPLHF	TGTGCCAGCAGCTTATCAGGGGCATTAGGTTCACCCCTCCACTTT
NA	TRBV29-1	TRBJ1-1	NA	CSVVGREGTEAFF	TGCAGCGTTGTAGGCAGGGAGGGCACTGAAGCTTTCTTT
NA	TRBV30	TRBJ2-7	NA	CAWGRGAYEQYF	TGTGCCTGGGGCAGGGGGGCCTACGAGCAGTACTTC
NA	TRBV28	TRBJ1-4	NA	CASRSSNGEKLFF	TGTGCCAGCAGAAGTTCCAACGGGGAAAAACTGTTTTTT
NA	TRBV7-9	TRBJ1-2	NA	CASSFTTGRYGYTF	TGTGCCAGCAGCTTCACGACAGGCCGCTATGGCTACACCTTC
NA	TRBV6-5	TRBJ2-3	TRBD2	CASRYGTSGTTDTQYF	TGTGCCAGCAGATACGGGACTAGCGGGACAACAGATACGCAGTATTTT
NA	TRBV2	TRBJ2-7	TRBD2	CASCEVRGDSYEQYF	TGTGCCAGCTGTGAAGTCCGGGGGGACTCCTACGAGCAGTACTTC
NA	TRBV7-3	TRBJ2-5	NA	CASSSQGQETQYF	TGTGCCAGCAGCTCTCAGGGGCAAGAGACCCAGTACTTC
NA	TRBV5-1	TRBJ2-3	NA	CASSSNTDTDTQYF	TGCGCCAGCAGCTCGAACACCGACACAGATACGCAGTATTTT
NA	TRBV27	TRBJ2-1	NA	CASSLIGGQRHEQFF	TGTGCCAGCAGTTTAATCGGGGGGCAACGGCATGAGCAGTTCTTC
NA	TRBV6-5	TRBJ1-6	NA	CASSSADSFSPLHF	TGTGCCAGCAGTTCCGCTGACAGTTTTTCACCCCTCCACTTT
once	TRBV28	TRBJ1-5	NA	CASSLKIRPQHF	TGTGCCAGCAGTTTAAAGATTAGACCCCAGCATTTT
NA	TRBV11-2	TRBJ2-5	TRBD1	CASSSTPGGSQYF	TGTGCCAGCAGCTCCACCCCAGGGGGCTCCCAGTACTTC
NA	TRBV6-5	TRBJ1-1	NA	CASSYEGWNTEAFF	TGTGCCAGCAGTTACGAGGGTTGGAACACTGAAGCTTTCTTT
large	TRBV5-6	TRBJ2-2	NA	CASSPQGLAGELFF	TGTGCCAGCAGCCCGCAGGGGCTCGCCGGGGAGCTGTTTTTT
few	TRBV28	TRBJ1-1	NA	CASSRPDRDEAFF	TGTGCCAGCAGTCGGCCGGACAGAGATGAAGCTTTCTTT
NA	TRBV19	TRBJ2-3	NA	CASSTPLSAARDTQYF	TGTGCCAGTAGTACCCCCCTTAGCGCCGCTAGGGATACGCAGTATTTT
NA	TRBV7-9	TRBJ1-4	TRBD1	CASTEGPRDRGEKLFF	TGTGCCAGCACCGAGGGGCCCCGGGACAGGGGTGAAAAACTGTTTTTT
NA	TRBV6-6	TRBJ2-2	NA	CASSYSRRDTGELFF	TGTGCCAGCAGTTACTCGAGGAGGGACACCGGGGAGCTGTTTTTT
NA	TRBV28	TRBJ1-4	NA	CASRAARWANEKLFF	TGTGCCAGCAGGGCTGCCAGGTGGGCTAATGAAAAACTGTTTTTT
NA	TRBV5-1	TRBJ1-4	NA	CASSLGSQGQSTNEKLFF	TGCGCCAGCAGCTTGGGTTCTCAGGGGCAGTCAACTAATGAAAAACTGTTTTTT
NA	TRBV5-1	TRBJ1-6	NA	CASSPSGSNSPLHF	TGCGCCAGCAGCCCTTCAGGTAGTAATTCACCCCTCCACTTT
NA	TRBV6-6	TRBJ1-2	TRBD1	CASSSPTDRGQGYTF	TGTGCCAGCAGTTCCCCTACCGACAGGGGGCAGGGCTACACCTTC
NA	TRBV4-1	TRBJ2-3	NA	CASRGWRGATDTQYF	TGCGCCAGCAGGGGGTGGCGGGGTGCCACAGATACGCAGTATTTT
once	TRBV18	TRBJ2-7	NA	CASSPGSYEQYF	TGTGCCAGCTCTCCTGGTAGCTACGAGCAGTACTTC
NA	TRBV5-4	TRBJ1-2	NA	CASSLRGLHSNYGYTF	TGTGCCAGCAGCTTAAGAGGTCTGCATAGCAACTATGGCTACACCTTC
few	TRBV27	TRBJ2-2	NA	CASGLRRQTAGELFF	TGTGCCAGCGGTTTGAGGCGCCAGACGGCCGGGGAGCTGTTTTTT
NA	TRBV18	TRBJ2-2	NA	CASSPLTNTGELFF	TGTGCCAGCTCACCATTAACGAACACCGGGGAGCTGTTTTTT
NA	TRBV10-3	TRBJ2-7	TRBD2	CAISKRAGGLDEQYF	TGTGCCATCAGTAAACGAGCGGGGGGCCTGGACGAGCAGTACTTC
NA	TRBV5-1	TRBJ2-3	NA	CASSSDGGDTQYF	TGCGCCAGCAGCTCGGACGGAGGCGATACGCAGTATTTT
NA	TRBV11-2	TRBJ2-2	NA	CATSLGASNTGELFF	TGTGCCACCTCCCTGGGAGCTAGCAACACCGGGGAGCTGTTTTTT
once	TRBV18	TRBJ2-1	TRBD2	CASSPGLAGGNEQFF	TGTGCCAGCTCACCAGGGCTAGCGGGGGGCAATGAGCAGTTCTTC
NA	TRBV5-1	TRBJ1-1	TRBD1	CASSSNRGQGAEAFF	TGCGCCAGCAGCTCCAACAGGGGGCAGGGGGCTGAAGCTTTCTTT
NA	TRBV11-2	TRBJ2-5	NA	CASSWTGGPQETQYF	TGTGCCAGCAGCTGGACCGGGGGGCCCCAAGAGACCCAGTACTTC
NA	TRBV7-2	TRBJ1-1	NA	CASSLDRNTEAFF	TGTGCCAGCAGCTTAGATAGGAACACTGAAGCTTTCTTT
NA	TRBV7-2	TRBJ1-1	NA	CASSFSAVMNTEAFF	TGTGCCAGCAGCTTTTCTGCGGTTATGAACACTGAAGCTTTCTTT
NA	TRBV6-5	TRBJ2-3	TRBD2	CASSLLAGGTDTQYF	TGTGCCAGCAGCCTGCTAGCGGGGGGCACAGATACGCAGTATTTT
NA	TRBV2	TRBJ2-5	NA	CASTSGAETQYF	TGTGCCAGCACTTCAGGGGCAGAGACCCAGTACTTC
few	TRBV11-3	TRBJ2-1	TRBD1	CASSLGTGGINEQFF	TGTGCCAGCAGCCTCGGGACAGGGGGAATTAATGAGCAGTTCTTC
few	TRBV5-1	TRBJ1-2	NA	CASSLGTANPGYGYTF	TGCGCCAGCAGCTTGGGGACAGCCAACCCCGGCTATGGCTACACCTTC
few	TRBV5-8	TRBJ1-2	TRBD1	CASSRGQGAFYGYTF	TGTGCCAGCAGCCGAGGACAGGGGGCGTTCTATGGCTACACCTTC
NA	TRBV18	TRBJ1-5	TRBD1	CASSPWQGDNQPQHF	TGTGCCAGCTCACCATGGCAGGGGGATAATCAGCCCCAGCATTTT
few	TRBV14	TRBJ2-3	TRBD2	CASSQNGMTSGVTDTQYF	TGTGCCAGCAGCCAAAATGGGATGACTAGCGGGGTGACAGATACGCAGTATTTT
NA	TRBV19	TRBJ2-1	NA	CASSASLEQFF	TGTGCCAGTAGTGCCTCACTAGAGCAGTTCTTC
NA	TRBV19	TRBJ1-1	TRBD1	CASINRGLNTEAFF	TGTGCCAGTATCAACAGGGGTTTGAACACTGAAGCTTTCTTT
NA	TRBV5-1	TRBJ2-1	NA	CASSLAFTGDEQFF	TGCGCCAGCAGCTTGGCCTTTACGGGGGATGAGCAGTTCTTC
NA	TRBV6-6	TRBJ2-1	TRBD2	CASRPAGTSGGYEQFF	TGTGCCAGCAGACCCGCCGGGACTAGCGGGGGCTATGAGCAGTTCTTC
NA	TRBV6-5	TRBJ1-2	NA	CASKGANYGYTF	TGTGCTAGTAAGGGGGCTAACTATGGCTACACCTTC
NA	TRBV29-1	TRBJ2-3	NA	CSVEPPGSTDTQYF	TGCAGCGTTGAACCCCCAGGAAGCACAGATACGCAGTATTTT
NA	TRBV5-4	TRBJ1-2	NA	CASNLRGYGYTF	TGTGCCAGCAACCTTCGCGGCTATGGCTACACCTTC
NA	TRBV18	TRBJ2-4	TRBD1	CASSQLQGARENIQYF	TGTGCCAGCTCACAACTCCAGGGGGCGCGGGAAAACATTCAGTACTTC
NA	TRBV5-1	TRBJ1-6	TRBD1	CASSSGDRAIGSPLHF	TGCGCCAGCAGCTCAGGGGACAGGGCCATAGGTTCACCCCTCCACTTT
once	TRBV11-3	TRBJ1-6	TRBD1	CASSLGQSNSPLHF	TGTGCCAGCAGCTTGGGACAGTCAAATTCCCCCCTCCACTTT
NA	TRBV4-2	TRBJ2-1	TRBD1	CASSQGQGAPGEQFF	TGTGCCAGCAGCCAAGGACAGGGGGCGCCGGGTGAGCAGTTCTTC
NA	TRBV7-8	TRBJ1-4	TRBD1	CASSRRTGGTTNEKLFF	TGTGCCAGCAGCCGAAGGACAGGGGGGACAACTAATGAAAAACTGTTTTTT